The T cell receptor beta chain under discussion was sequenced for a study of cytomegalovirus exposure and HLA in healthy donors. As regards this clone: Its antigen is not known.

PCR involved 60 Vbeta and 13 Jbeta primers. The assay was immunoSEQ multiplex PCR, and TCRdb's table has in-frame clones only and misses some. The profile shows around 110,000 clones, about 70% of them singletons. Whole-study results and caveats: Among immune exposure information, only CMV serostatus was available.

Trimming removed 4 bases from V and 3 bases from J; junction bases left unmatched: 4. The length of the CDR3 is 15 residues. Per germline, CDR1 SEHNR and CDR2 FQNEAQ (reference sequence). The TCR comes from a young man in good health and CMV-seropositive. The sample taken for sequencing was PBMCs. The rearrangement links TRBV7-9 to TRBJ2-1; TRBD1 matches 9 bases. The CDR3 region is CASSSPGQGYNEQFF. The CDR3 DNA reads TGTGCCAGCAGCTCACCGGGACAGGGCTACAATGAGCAGTTCTTC.